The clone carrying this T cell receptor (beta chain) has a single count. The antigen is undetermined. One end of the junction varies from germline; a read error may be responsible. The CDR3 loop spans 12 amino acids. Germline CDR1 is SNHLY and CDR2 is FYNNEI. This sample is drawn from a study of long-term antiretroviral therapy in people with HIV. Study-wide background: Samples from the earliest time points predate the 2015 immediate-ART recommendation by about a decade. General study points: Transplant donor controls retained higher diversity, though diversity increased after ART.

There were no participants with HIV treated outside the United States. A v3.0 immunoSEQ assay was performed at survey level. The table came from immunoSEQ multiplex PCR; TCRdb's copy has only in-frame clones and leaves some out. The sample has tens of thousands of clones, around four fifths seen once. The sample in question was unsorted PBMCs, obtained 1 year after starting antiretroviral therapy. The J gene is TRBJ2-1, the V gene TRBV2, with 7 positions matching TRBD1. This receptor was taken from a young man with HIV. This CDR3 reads CASREGGHEQFF. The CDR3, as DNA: TGTGCCAGCAGGGAAGGGGGCCATGAGCAGTTCTTC.